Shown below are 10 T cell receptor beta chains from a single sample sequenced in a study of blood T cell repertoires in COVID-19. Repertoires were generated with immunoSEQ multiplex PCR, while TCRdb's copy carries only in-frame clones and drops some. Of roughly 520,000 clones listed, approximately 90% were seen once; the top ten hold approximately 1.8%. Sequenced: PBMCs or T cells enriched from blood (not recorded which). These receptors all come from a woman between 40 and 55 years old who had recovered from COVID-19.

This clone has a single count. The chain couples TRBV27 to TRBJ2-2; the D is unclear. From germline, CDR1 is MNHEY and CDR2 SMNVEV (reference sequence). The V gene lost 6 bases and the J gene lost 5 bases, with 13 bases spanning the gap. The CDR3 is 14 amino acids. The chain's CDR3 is CASSRPGQTGELFF. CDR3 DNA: TGTGCCAGCAGCCGGCCAGGTCAAACCGGGGAGCTGTTTTTT.

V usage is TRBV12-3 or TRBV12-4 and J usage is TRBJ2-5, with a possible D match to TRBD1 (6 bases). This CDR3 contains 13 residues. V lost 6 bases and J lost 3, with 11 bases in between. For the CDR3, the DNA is TGTGCCAGCAGCCACGACAGGAAAGAGACCCAGTACTTC. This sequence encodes CASSHDRKETQYF.

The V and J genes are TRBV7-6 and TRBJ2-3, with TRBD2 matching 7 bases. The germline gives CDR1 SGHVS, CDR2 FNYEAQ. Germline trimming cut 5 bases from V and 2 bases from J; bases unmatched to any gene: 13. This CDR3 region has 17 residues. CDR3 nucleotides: TGTGCCAGCAGCACTGGGGAACTAGCGCTTTCCACAGATACGCAGTATTTT. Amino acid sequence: CASSTGELALSTDTQYF.

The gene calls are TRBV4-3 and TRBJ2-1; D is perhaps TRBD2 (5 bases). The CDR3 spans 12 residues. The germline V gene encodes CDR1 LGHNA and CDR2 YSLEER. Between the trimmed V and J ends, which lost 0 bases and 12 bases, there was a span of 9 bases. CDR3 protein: CASSQDRSGQFF. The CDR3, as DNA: TGCGCCAGCAGCCAAGATCGGAGCGGGCAGTTCTTC.

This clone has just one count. For the CDR3, the DNA is TGTGCCAGCAGTTTAGTACGCGGGATGAACACTGAAGCTTTCTTT. Protein: CASSLVRGMNTEAFF. The gene calls are TRBV27 and TRBJ1-1; D remains unclear. The germline V gene has CDR1 MNHEY and CDR2 SMNVEV (reference sequence). Trimming shortened V by 2 bases and J by 0 bases, and 10 bases separated the two germline ends. The CDR3 loop spans 15 amino acids.

The CDR3 region is CAISRDRDEKLFF. In DNA, the CDR3 is TGTGCCATCAGCCGGGACAGGGACGAAAAACTGTTTTTT. The genes are TRBV10-3 and TRBJ1-4, with 9 bases identical to TRBD1. The CDR3 is 13 residues long. The V segment lost 6 bases and the J segment 8 bases; nucleotides outside the gene matches: 4. Germline CDR1 ENHRY, CDR2 SYGVKD.

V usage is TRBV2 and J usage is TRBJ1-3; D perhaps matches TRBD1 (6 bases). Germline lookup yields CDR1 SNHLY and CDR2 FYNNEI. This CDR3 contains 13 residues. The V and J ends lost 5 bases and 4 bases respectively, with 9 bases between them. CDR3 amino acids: CASSSGVGNTIYF. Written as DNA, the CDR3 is TGTGCCAGCAGTTCAGGGGTCGGAAACACCATATATTTT.

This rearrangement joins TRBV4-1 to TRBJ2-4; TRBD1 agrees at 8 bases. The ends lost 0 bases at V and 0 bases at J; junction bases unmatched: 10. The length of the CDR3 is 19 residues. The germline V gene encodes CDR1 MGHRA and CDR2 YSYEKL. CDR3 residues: CASSQDGQGAGVAKNIQYF. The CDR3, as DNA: TGCGCCAGCAGCCAAGATGGCCAGGGGGCCGGCGTAGCCAAAAACATTCAGTACTTC.

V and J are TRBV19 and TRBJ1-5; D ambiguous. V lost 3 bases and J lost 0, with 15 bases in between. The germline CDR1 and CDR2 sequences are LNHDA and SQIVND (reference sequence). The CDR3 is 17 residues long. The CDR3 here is CASSIGEGTDSNQPQHF. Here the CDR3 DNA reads TGTGCCAGTAGTATCGGGGAGGGAACGGATAGCAATCAGCCCCAGCATTTT.

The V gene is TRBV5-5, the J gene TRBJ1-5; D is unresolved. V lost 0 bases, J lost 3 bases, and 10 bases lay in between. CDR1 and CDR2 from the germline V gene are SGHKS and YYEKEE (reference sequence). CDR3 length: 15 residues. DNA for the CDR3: TGTGCCAGCAGCTTGGAACAATTTGTCAATCAGCCCCAGCATTTT. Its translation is CASSLEQFVNQPQHF.